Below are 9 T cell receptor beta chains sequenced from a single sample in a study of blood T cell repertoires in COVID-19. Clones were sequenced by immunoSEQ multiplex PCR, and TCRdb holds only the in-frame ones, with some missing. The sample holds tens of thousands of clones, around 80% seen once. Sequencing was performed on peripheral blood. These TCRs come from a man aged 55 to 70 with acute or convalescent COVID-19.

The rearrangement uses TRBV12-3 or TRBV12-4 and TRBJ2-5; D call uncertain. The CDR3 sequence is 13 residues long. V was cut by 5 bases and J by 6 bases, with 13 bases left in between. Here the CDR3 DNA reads TGTGCCAGCAGTAATTTTAGCCGGCAGACCCAGTACTTC. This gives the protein CASSNFSRQTQYF.

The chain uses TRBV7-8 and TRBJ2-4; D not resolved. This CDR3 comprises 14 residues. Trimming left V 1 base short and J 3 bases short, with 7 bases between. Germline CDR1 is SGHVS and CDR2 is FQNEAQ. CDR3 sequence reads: CASSLGASKNIQYF. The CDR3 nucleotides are TGTGCCAGCAGCTTAGGCGCGAGCAAAAACATTCAGTACTTC.

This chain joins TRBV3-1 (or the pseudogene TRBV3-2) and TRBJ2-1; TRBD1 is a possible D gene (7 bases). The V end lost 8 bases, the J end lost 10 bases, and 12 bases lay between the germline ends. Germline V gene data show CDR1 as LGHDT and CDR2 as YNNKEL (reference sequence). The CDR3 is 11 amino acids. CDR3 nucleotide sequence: TGTGCCAGCTCCCAGGGGGGCGAGCAGTTCTTC. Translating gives CASSQGGEQFF.

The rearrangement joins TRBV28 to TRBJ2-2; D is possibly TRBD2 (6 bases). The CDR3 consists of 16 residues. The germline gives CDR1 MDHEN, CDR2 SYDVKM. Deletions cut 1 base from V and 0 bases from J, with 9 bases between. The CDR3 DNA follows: TGTGCCAGCAGTTTATTCGGGAGCTCGAACACCGGGGAGCTGTTTTTT. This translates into CASSLFGSSNTGELFF.

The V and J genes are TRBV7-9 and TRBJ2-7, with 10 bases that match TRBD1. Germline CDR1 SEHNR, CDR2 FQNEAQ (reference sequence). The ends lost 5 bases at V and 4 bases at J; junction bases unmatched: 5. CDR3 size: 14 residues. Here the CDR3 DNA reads TGTGCCAGCAGCCCGGGACAGGGGCTTTACGAGCAGTACTTC. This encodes CASSPGQGLYEQYF.

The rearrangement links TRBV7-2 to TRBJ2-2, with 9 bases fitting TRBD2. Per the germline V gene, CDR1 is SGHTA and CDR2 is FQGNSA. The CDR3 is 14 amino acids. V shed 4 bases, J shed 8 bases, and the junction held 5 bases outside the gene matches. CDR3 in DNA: TGTGCCAGCAGCTCCGGACTAGCGTATGGGGAGCTGTTTTTT. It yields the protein CASSSGLAYGELFF.

DNA for the CDR3: TGCGCCAGCAGGACGGGAGGGCCTCTAGAGGGCAATGAGCAGTTCTTC. This translates into CASRTGGPLEGNEQFF. The chain joins TRBV5-1 to TRBJ2-1; 8 bases fit TRBD2. Germline V gene data show CDR1 as SGHRS and CDR2 as YFSETQ. The ends lost 5 bases at V and 6 bases at J; junction bases unmatched: 13. The CDR3 runs 16 residues.

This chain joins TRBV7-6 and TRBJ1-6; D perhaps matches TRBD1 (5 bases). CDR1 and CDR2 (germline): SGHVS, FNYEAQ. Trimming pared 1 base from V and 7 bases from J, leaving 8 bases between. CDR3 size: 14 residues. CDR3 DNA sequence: TGTGCCAGCAGCTTAGAGGGGTCCAATTCACCCCTCCACTTT. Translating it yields CASSLEGSNSPLHF. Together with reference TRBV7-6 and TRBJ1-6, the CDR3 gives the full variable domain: GAGVSQSPRYKVTKRGQDVALRCDPISGHVSLYWYRQALGQGPEFLTYFNYEAQQDKSGLPNDRFSAERPEGSISTLTIQRTEQRDSAMYRCASSLEGSNSPLHFGNGTRLTVT.

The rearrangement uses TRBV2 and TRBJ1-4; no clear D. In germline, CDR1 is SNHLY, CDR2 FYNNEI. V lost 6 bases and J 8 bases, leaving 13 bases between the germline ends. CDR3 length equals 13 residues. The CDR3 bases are TGTGCCAGCAGCGATCCACTCTCGGAAAAACTGTTTTTT. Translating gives CASSDPLSEKLFF.